Listed here are 25 T cell receptor beta chains from one sample, sequenced in a study of a mutant IDH1 vaccine in newly diagnosed glioma. The data were produced by immunoSEQ multiplex PCR, yet TCRdb's version contains in-frame clones alone and is incomplete. The table includes roughly 60,000 clones, roughly 80% detected once. These receptors lack a known antigen. Regarding time point: week 11, during vaccination. Doses consisted of 300 ug of mutant IDH1 20-mer peptide each, paired with topical imiquimod. Specimen: PBMCs, collected from a glioma patient whose treatment included an IDH1 peptide vaccine. The source is a man younger than 45 with glioma.

This clone was counted once. V usage is TRBV30 and J usage is TRBJ2-1; no definite D call. The CDR3 has 11 amino acids. The germline V gene encodes CDR1 GTSNPN and CDR2 SVGIG (reference sequence). V was clipped by 4 bases and J by 8 bases, with 9 bases between them. The CDR3 protein is CAWTQLDEQFF. The CDR3 bases are TGTGCCTGGACTCAGTTGGATGAGCAGTTCTTC.

CDR3 sequence reads: CASSPRTASYEQYF. The CDR3 DNA reads TGTGCCAGCTCACCACGGACGGCCTCTTACGAGCAGTACTTC. The V and J genes are TRBV18 and TRBJ2-7; D unresolved. The CDR3 is made up of 14 amino acids. CDR1 is KGHSH, CDR2 LQKENI, per germline. The germline V and J ends were trimmed by 1 base and 4 bases, with 11 bases remaining between them. Full variable domain (missing parts from reference TRBV18 and TRBJ2-7): NAGVMQNPRHLVRRRGQEARLRCSPMKGHSHVYWYRQLPEEGLKFMVYLQKENIIDESGMPKERFSAEFPKEGPSILRIQQVVRGDSAAYFCASSPRTASYEQYFGPGTRLTVT.

The rearrangement uses TRBV28 and TRBJ2-1; D not certain. The CDR3 extends over 12 amino acids. Trimming took off 2 bases at V and 6 bases at J, with 5 bases between the two ends. Germline assignment: CDR1 MDHEN and CDR2 SYDVKM. DNA of the CDR3: TGTGCCAGCAGTTTAACCCTCAATGAGCAGTTCTTC. Protein sequence: CASSLTLNEQFF.

The rearrangement joins TRBV28 to TRBJ2-5; 15 bases are a match to TRBD2. Germline CDR1 MDHEN, CDR2 SYDVKM. J was trimmed by 9 bases and V by 5 bases; bases with no gene match: 13. This CDR3 comprises 17 residues. CDR3 in DNA: TGTGCCAGCAGTCCCCCCGGACTAGCGGGGGGGGTCAGGGCCCAGTACTTC. Translated: CASSPPGLAGGVRAQYF.

This chain uses TRBV2 with TRBJ1-2, with a tentative D call TRBD1 (6 bases). The CDR3 length is 13 residues. Germline loops: CDR1 SNHLY, CDR2 FYNNEI. The ends were cut back, 7 bases at V and 4 bases at J, with 13 bases in the middle. The CDR3 reads CASNAGQSYGYTF. The CDR3 region has the DNA TGTGCCAGCAACGCGGGACAAAGCTATGGCTACACCTTC.

The rearrangement joins TRBV30 to TRBJ1-3; D uncertain. The CDR3 spans 14 residues. Germline-derived CDR1 and CDR2 are GTSNPN and SVGIG (reference sequence). Trimming cost V 0 bases and J 4 bases, with 10 bases left between them. As DNA, the CDR3 is TGTGCCTGGAGTGTAGACCTCTTGGGAAACACCATATATTTT. It encodes CAWSVDLLGNTIYF.

The V call is TRBV6-7, the J call TRBJ2-1, with D perhaps TRBD1 (5 bases). TRBV6-7 has ORF status, its function being uncertain. Trimming took off 4 bases at V and 8 bases at J, with 30 bases between the two ends. The CDR3 length is 19 residues. The CDR3 nucleotides read TGTGCCAGCAGTTCCCTCCTTTGCCGTGGCAGGGTAATGGTCCATGAGCAGTTCTTC. It specifies CASSSLLCRGRVMVHEQFF.

This chain uses TRBV5-6 with TRBJ2-1; D not resolved. The V gene's germline CDR1 is SGHDT and CDR2 YYEEEE. The germline V and J ends were trimmed by 3 bases and 4 bases, with 14 bases remaining between them. The CDR3 length is 15 residues. CDR3: CASSYRNYPYNEQFF. DNA for the CDR3: TGTGCCAGCAGCTATCGGAATTACCCATACAATGAGCAGTTCTTC. The full variable domain, in which reference TRBV5-6 and TRBJ2-1 provide the parts outside the CDR3, is DAGVTQSPTHLIKTRGQQVTLRCSPKSGHDTVSWYQQALGQGPQFIFQYYEEEERQRGNFPDRFSGHQFPNYSSELNVNALLLGDSALYLCASSYRNYPYNEQFFGPGTRLTVL.

V is TRBV6-5 and J is TRBJ2-3, with D perhaps TRBD1 (5 bases). In germline, CDR1 is MNHEY, CDR2 SVGAGI. V lost 6 bases and J 5 bases, leaving 15 bases between the germline ends. The CDR3 extends over 14 amino acids. DNA of the CDR3: TGTGCCAGCAGCCGCACCTCACAGGAAGATACGCAGTATTTT. Translation gives CASSRTSQEDTQYF.

The J gene is TRBJ2-3, the V gene TRBV28; D not resolved. The CDR3 has 14 amino acids. V was trimmed by 7 bases and J by 0 bases, leaving 11 bases between them. Germline V gives CDR1 MDHEN, CDR2 SYDVKM. Here the CDR3 DNA reads TGTGCCAGCACACCCATGGACAGCACAGATACGCAGTATTTT. This sequence encodes CASTPMDSTDTQYF.

This clone appeared once. The chain uses TRBV5-1 and TRBJ2-3; D is perhaps TRBD1 (6 bases). Trimming left V 3 bases short and J 1 base short, with 12 bases between. This CDR3 spans 15 amino acids. The germline CDR1 and CDR2 sequences are SGHRS and YFSETQ. CDR3 protein: CASSWGRGRTDTQYF. The CDR3, as DNA: TGCGCCAGCAGCTGGGGCAGGGGCCGCACAGATACGCAGTATTTT.

The chain is built from TRBV11-2 and TRBJ2-1; tentative D call: TRBD1 (5 bases). Trimming took 5 bases from V and 7 from J, leaving 12 bases between them. There are 13 residues in the CDR3. CDR1 is SGHAT, CDR2 FQNNGV, per germline. The CDR3 loop is CASSVRVGNEQFF. The CDR3, as DNA: TGTGCCAGCAGCGTCAGGGTGGGGAATGAGCAGTTCTTC. Full variable domain (missing parts from reference TRBV11-2 and TRBJ2-1): EAGVAQSPRYKIIEKRQSVAFWCNPISGHATLYWYQQILGQGPKLLIQFQNNGVVDDSQLPKDRFSAERLKGVDSTLKIQPAKLEDSAVYLCASSVRVGNEQFFGPGTRLTVL.

J is TRBJ2-1 and V is TRBV5-1; no clear D. This CDR3 contains 14 residues. Trimming shortened V by 0 bases and J by 3 bases, and 7 bases separated the two germline ends. Germline V gene lookup returns CDR1 SGHRS and CDR2 YFSETQ. CDR3 bases: TGCGCCAGCAGCTTGGGGAGCCTCTACAATGAGCAGTTCTTC. Protein: CASSLGSLYNEQFF.

The gene calls are TRBV5-4 and TRBJ1-4; weak D call: TRBD1 (5 bases). Germline loops: CDR1 SGHNT, CDR2 YYREEE (reference sequence). Deletions cut 0 bases from V and 1 base from J, with 7 bases between. The CDR3 loop spans 15 amino acids. The CDR3 is CASSLGGGTNEKLFF. In DNA form, the CDR3 reads TGTGCCAGCAGCTTGGGGGGGGGAACTAATGAAAAACTGTTTTTT.

The chain recombines TRBV19 with TRBJ2-3, with 9 bases matching TRBD1. Per germline, CDR1 LNHDA and CDR2 SQIVND (reference sequence). The CDR3 totals 16 residues. Unmatched junction bases numbered 8, after V lost 5 bases and J lost 2 bases. The CDR3 region has the DNA TGTGCCAGTAGTGTCCCGGGACAGGGAACCACAGATACGCAGTATTTT. It is translated as CASSVPGQGTTDTQYF.

The chain employs TRBV2 and TRBJ1-1; no clear D. Germline assignment: CDR1 SNHLY and CDR2 FYNNEI. The CDR3 contains 13 residues. V was pared by 5 bases and J by 1 base, with 8 bases between. The CDR3 region has the DNA TGTGCCAGCAGTACGACCGCGAACACTGAAGCTTTCTTT. Translating gives CASSTTANTEAFF.

This rearrangement joins TRBV7-8 to TRBJ2-5, with TRBD2 matching over 12 bases. Germline assignment: CDR1 SGHVS and CDR2 FQNEAQ. The J segment lost 4 bases and the V segment lost 1 base, leaving 4 bases of the junction unmatched. The CDR3 is 16 amino acids. The CDR3 DNA reads TGTGCCAGCAGCTTAGGTCTAGCGGGGGGGCGAGAGACCCAGTACTTC. Amino acids: CASSLGLAGGRETQYF.

This chain connects TRBV4-3 to TRBJ1-3; D not resolved. The CDR3 spans 18 residues. Trimming left V 1 base short and J 3 bases short, with 19 bases between. The germline V gene has CDR1 LGHNA and CDR2 YSLEER. CDR3 region: CASSQGREPVVGGNTIYF. The CDR3 nucleotides read TGCGCCAGCAGCCAAGGCAGAGAACCGGTTGTAGGTGGAAACACCATATATTTT.

This rearrangement joins TRBV5-6 to TRBJ2-5, with 7 bases lining up with TRBD1. CDR1 is SGHDT and CDR2 is YYEEEE in the germline V gene. The CDR3 contains 14 residues. Unmatched junction bases numbered 8, after V lost 4 bases and J lost 5 bases. Here the CDR3 DNA reads TGTGCCAGCAGCCGGGGACAGCCTAGCGAGACCCAGTACTTC. This codes for CASSRGQPSETQYF.

The V call is TRBV28, the J call TRBJ1-1, with D unresolved. Between the trimmed V and J ends, which lost 10 bases and 1 base, there was a span of 10 bases. Germline V CDR1 and CDR2: MDHEN, SYDVKM. The CDR3 covers 12 residues. DNA for the CDR3: TGTGCCACCGTCTCCCCGAACACTGAAGCTTTCTTT. Amino acids: CATVSPNTEAFF.

This clone turned up a few times. This rearrangement joins TRBV2 to TRBJ1-5; weak D call: TRBD1 (5 bases). CDR3 length: 11 residues. The V gene lost 8 bases and the J gene lost 7 bases, with 9 bases spanning the gap. Germline CDR1 SNHLY, CDR2 FYNNEI. In DNA form, the CDR3 reads TGTGCCAGCGGGGGTATCCAGCCCCAGCATTTT. Encoded protein: CASGGIQPQHF. The complete variable domain, with remaining parts taken from reference TRBV2 and TRBJ1-5, reads EPEVTQTPSHQVTQMGQEVILRCVPISNHLYFYWYRQILGQKVEFLVSFYNNEISEKSEIFDDQFSVERPDGSNFTLKIRSTKLEDSAMYFCASGGIQPQHFGDGTRLSIL.

The chain carries TRBV11-2 and TRBJ2-7; perhaps D is TRBD1 or TRBD2 (6 bases each). Germline V gene data show CDR1 as SGHAT and CDR2 as FQNNGV. V lost 1 base and J lost 5, with 24 bases in between. The CDR3 is 18 residues long. The CDR3 sequence: CASSLALGTGTRRDEQYF. DNA for the CDR3: TGTGCCAGCAGCTTAGCCTTGGGGACCGGGACAAGGAGGGACGAGCAGTACTTC.

This clone was seen a single time. This rearrangement joins TRBV5-6 to TRBJ2-1; possibly TRBD2 for D (5 bases). Germline CDR1 SGHDT, CDR2 YYEEEE. This CDR3 has 16 residues. V gave up 0 bases and J gave up 1 base, with 11 bases separating them. The CDR3 loop reads CASSLVSTGSYNEQFF. The CDR3 coding sequence is TGTGCCAGCAGCTTGGTATCTACGGGATCCTACAATGAGCAGTTCTTC.

The rearrangement joins TRBV10-3 to TRBJ1-1, with TRBD1 matching 7 bases. With V trimmed by 7 bases and J by 5 bases, 10 bases remained unmatched. Germline V gene sequence: CDR1 ENHRY, CDR2 SYGVKD. The CDR3 loop spans 14 amino acids. CDR3 loop: CAIKPTTGNTEAFF. CDR3 nucleotide sequence: TGTGCCATCAAGCCTACGACAGGGAATACTGAAGCTTTCTTT.

This chain links TRBV28 with TRBJ2-7; the match to TRBD1 covers 8 bases. V dropped 5 bases and J dropped 3; count of bases not matched to a gene: 9. This CDR3 has 15 residues. The germline gives CDR1 MDHEN, CDR2 SYDVKM. CDR3 nucleotide sequence: TGTGCCAGCAGTACGACCGGGACAGGAGTCTACGAGCAGTACTTC. This gives the protein CASSTTGTGVYEQYF.